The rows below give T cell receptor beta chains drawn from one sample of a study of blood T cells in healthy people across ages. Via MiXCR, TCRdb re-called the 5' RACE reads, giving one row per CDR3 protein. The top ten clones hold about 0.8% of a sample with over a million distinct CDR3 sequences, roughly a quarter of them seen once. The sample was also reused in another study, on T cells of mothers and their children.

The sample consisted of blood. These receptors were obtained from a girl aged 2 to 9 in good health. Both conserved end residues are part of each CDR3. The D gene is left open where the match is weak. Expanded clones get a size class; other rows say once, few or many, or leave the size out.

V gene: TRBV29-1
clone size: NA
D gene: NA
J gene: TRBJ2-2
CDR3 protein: CSVVSQAGELFF
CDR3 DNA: TGCAGCGTTGTATCCCAGGCCGGGGAGCTGTTTTTT

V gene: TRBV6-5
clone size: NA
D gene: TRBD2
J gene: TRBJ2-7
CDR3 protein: CASSSSGDEQYF
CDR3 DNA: TGTGCCAGCAGTTCCAGCGGGGACGAGCAGTACTTC

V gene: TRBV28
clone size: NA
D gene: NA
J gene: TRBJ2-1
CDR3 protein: CASSWGGSIGEQFF
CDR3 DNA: TGTGCCAGCAGTTGGGGCGGGTCAATTGGCGAGCAGTTCTTC

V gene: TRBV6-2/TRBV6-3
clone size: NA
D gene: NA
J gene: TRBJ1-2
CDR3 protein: CASSYEGDYTF
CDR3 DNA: TGTGCCAGCAGTTACGAGGGGGACTACACCTTC

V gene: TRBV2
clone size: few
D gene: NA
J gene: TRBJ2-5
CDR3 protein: CASTKQGVSEEQYF
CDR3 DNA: TGTGCCAGCACAAAACAGGGAGTCTCGGAAGAGCAGTACTTC

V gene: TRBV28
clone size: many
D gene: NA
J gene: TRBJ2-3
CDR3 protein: CASSLWDTQYF
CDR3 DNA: TGTGCCAGCAGTTTATGGGATACGCAGTATTTT

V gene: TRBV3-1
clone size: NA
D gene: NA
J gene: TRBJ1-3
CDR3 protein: CASSQDLEGNTMYF
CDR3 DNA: TGTGCCAGCAGCCAAGATTTAGAAGGAAACACCATGTATTTT

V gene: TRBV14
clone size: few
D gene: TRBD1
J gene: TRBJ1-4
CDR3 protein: CAISPGGDRSLEKLFF
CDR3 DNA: TGTGCCATCAGCCCAGGGGGGGACCGGTCGCTAGAAAAACTGTTTTTT

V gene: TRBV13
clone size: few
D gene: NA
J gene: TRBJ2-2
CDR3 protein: CASSSDSGKLFF
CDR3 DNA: TGTGCCAGCAGCTCGGACAGTGGGAAGCTGTTTTTT

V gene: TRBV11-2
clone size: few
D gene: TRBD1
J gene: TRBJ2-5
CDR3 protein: CASSLRTGVGEQYF
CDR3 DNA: TGTGCCAGCAGCCTGCGGACAGGGGTAGGAGAGCAGTACTTC

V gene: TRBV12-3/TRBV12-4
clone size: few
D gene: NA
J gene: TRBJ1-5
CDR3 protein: CASSFSENQPQHF
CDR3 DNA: TGTGCCAGCAGTTTTTCAGAGAATCAGCCCCAGCATTTT

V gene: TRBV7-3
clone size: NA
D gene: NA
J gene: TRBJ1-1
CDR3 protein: CASSSGTNTEAPF
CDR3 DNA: TGTGCCAGCAGCTCCGGGACCAACACTGAAGCTCCCTTT

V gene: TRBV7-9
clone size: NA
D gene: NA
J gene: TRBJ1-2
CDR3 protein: CASRTGTQVYGYTF
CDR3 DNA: TGTGCCAGCAGGACCGGGACACAGGTTTATGGCTACACCTTC

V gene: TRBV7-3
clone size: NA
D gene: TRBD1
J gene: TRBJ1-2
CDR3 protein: CASSLGPTGAGGYTF
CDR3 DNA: TGTGCCAGCAGCTTAGGCCCCACAGGGGCCGGGGGCTACACCTTC

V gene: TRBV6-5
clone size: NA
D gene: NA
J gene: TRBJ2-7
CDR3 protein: CASSYSGEMAYEQYF
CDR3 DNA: TGTGCCAGCAGTTACTCGGGGGAGATGGCCTACGAGCAGTACTTC

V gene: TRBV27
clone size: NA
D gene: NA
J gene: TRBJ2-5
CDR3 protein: CASSLHGSRQETQYF
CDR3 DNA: TGTGCCAGCAGTCTGCATGGTTCCCGTCAAGAGACCCAGTACTTC

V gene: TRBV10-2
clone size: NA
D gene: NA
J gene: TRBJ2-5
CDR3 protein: CAIGLLGRTETQYF
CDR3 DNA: TGCGCCATCGGACTACTAGGCCGTACGGAGACCCAGTACTTC

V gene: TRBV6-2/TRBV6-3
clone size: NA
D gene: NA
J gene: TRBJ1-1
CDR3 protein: CASSYPEETVLNTEAFF
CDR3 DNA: TGTGCCAGCAGTTATCCCGAAGAGACCGTCCTGAACACTGAAGCTTTCTTT

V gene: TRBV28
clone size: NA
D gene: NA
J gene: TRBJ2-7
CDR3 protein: CASSEPGRSYPYEQYF
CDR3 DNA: TGTGCCAGCAGTGAGCCGGGTCGCTCTTACCCATACGAGCAGTACTTC

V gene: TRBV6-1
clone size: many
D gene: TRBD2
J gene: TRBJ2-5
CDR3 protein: CASSEIAGGKETQYF
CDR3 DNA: TGTGCCAGCAGTGAAATAGCGGGGGGAAAGGAGACCCAGTACTTC

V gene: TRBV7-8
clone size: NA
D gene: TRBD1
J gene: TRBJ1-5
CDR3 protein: CASTTGTGNQPQHF
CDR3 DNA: TGTGCCAGCACGACAGGGACGGGCAATCAGCCCCAGCATTTT

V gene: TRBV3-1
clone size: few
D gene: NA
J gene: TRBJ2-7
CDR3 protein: CASSPGNMYEQYF
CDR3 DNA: TGTGCCAGCAGCCCCGGGAATATGTACGAGCAGTACTTC

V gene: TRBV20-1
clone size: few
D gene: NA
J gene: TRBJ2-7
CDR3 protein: CSAKEGGTKSYEQYF
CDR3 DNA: TGCAGTGCGAAAGAGGGGGGAACCAAGTCCTACGAGCAGTACTTC

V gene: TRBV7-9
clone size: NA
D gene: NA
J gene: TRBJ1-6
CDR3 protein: CASSLTSGNSPLHF
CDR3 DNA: TGTGCCAGCAGCTTAACTTCGGGTAATTCACCCCTCCACTTT

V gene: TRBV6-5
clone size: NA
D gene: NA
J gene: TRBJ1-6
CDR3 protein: CASSYQRGKFNSPLHF
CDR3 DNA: TGTGCCAGCAGTTACCAGCGTGGAAAGTTTAATTCACCCCTCCACTTT

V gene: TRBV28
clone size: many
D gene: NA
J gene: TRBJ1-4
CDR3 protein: CASRKGLHEKLFF
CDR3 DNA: TGTGCCAGCAGAAAGGGCCTGCATGAAAAACTGTTTTTT

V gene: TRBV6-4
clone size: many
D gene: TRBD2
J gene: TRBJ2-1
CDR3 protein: CASSGTSGSYNEQFF
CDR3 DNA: TGTGCCAGCAGTGGGACTAGCGGGAGCTACAATGAGCAGTTCTTC

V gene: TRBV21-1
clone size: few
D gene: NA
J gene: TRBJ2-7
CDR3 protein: CASSKGGIPGEQYF
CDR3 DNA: TGTGCCAGCAGCAAAGGGGGAATTCCGGGTGAGCAGTACTTC

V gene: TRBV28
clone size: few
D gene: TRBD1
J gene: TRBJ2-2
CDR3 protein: CASAAGTGGTGELFF
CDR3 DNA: TGTGCCAGCGCGGCGGGGACAGGGGGCACCGGGGAGCTGTTTTTT

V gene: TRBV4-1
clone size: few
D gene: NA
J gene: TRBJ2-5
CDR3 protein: CASSQGSVAGGQETQYF
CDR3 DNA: TGCGCCAGCAGCCAAGGGTCGGTGGCAGGGGGGCAAGAGACCCAGTACTTC

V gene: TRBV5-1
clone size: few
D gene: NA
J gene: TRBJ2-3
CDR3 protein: CATKKVRSDTQYF
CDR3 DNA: TGCGCCACAAAAAAAGTCCGCTCAGATACGCAGTATTTT

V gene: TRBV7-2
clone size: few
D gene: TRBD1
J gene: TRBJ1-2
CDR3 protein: CASSLDPGTVANYGYTF
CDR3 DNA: TGTGCCAGCAGCTTAGATCCCGGGACAGTAGCTAACTATGGCTACACCTTC

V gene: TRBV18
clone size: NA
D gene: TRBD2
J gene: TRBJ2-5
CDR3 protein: CASSPQFAGVETQYF
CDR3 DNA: TGTGCCAGCTCACCACAATTCGCGGGAGTGGAGACCCAGTACTTC

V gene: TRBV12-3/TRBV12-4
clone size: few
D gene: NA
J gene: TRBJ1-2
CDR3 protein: CASTIGGYGYTF
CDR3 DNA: TGTGCCAGCACCATTGGGGGGTACGGCTACACCTTC

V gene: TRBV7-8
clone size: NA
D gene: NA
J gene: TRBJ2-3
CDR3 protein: CASSLWDSATDTQYF
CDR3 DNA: TGTGCCAGCAGCTTGTGGGACTCCGCCACAGATACGCAGTATTTT

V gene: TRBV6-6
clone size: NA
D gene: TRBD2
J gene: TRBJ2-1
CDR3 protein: CASSYSIGLAANEQFF
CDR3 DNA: TGTGCCAGCAGTTACTCGATCGGACTAGCGGCGAATGAGCAGTTCTTC

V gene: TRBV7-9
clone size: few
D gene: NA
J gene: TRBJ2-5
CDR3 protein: CASSSPGVKETQYF
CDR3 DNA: TGTGCCAGCAGCTCACCGGGAGTTAAAGAGACCCAGTACTTC

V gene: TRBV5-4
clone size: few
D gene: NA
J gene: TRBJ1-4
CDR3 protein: CASSSETNEKLFF
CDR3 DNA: TGTGCCAGCAGCTCGGAAACTAATGAAAAACTGTTTTTT

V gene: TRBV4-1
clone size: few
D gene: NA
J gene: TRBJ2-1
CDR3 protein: CASSQRTGTSYNEQFF
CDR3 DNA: TGCGCCAGCAGCCAAAGAACGGGGACCTCCTACAATGAGCAGTTCTTC

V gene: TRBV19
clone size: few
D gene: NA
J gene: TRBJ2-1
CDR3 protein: CASSIGQTYNEQFF
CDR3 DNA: TGTGCCAGTAGTATAGGACAGACTTACAATGAGCAGTTCTTC